This T cell receptor (beta chain) was observed in a study of CD8 T cells in ankylosing spondylitis. Study-level findings and limits: CD8+ by phenotype, disease-linked clones were relatively rare in peripheral blood. Reports say disease-linked clones showed up significantly more in matched ankylosing spondylitis synovial fluid. Characteristic, it appeared, of ankylosing spondylitis blood was a TCR beta motif of about eight highly homologous variants. Some motif variants were previously reported in reactive arthritis synovial fluid and blood.

This CDR3 has 14 amino acids. V lost 2 bases and J 3 bases, leaving 8 bases between the germline ends. CDR1 is SGHRS and CDR2 is YFSETQ in the germline V gene. This clonotype was seen many times. Antigen specificity is unknown. A quantitative 5'-RACE method, one with molecular barcodes, was used to make TCR beta libraries. From the 5' RACE reads, TCRdb called clonotypes with MiXCR, one entry per CDR3 protein. The sample has about 510,000 distinct CDR3 sequences; 5.3% are singletons. Sequencing used blood, either unsorted or a sorted T cell fraction (not recorded which). The V gene is TRBV5-1, the J gene TRBJ2-2; D uncertain. The origin of this receptor is a male donor with ankylosing spondylitis. The CDR3 sequence is CASSFQRDTGELFF. Here the CDR3 DNA reads TGCGCCAGCAGCTTTCAACGGGACACCGGGGAGCTGTTTTTT.